This TCR beta chain appears in the sequencing data of a study of human T cells and chemical hapten exposure. The overall study: Patients, largely female, had alopecia areata, totalis or universalis.

TCRdb redid the calling of the RACE reads with MiXCR, one entry per CDR3 protein. The table records about 190,000 distinct CDR3 sequences, approximately 24% of them present only once. The CDR3 has 14 amino acids. Per the germline V gene, CDR1 is SNHLY and CDR2 is FYNNEI. The trim removed 6 bases at V and 8 bases at J, leaving 9 bases unmatched. Time point in this sample: patch test 3, about 24 weeks after DPC sensitization. Indicated treatment: therapeutic diphenylcyclopropenone sensitization with weekly scalp DPC. Extraction of total RNA was performed on unfractionated whole blood. The V gene is TRBV2, the J gene TRBJ2-7; 11 positions agree with TRBD1. Here the sequenced sample was whole blood, taken in connection with sensitization to the hapten diphenylcyclopropenone (DPC). This sequence originates from a woman between 40 and 50 years old with alopecia areata. Some clones in this sample may be carry-over from other donors' samples. This CDR3 reads CASSLGQGAPKQYF. The DNA of the CDR3 is TGTGCCAGCAGCCTCGGACAGGGGGCGCCCAAGCAGTACTTC.